The text below deals with one TCR beta chain. Its target is not known. TCRdb recomputed calls from the PCR reads with MiXCR, one row per CDR3 protein. The sample has fewer than 25,000 distinct CDR3 sequences, 51% seen once. This sample is part of a study of vaccination and CD4 T cells after COVID-19. Whole-study context: Vaccinees got either two BNT162b2 doses or two mRNA-1273 doses. General observations from the study: SARS-CoV-2-reactive clonotypes rose nonsignificantly, with the median going from roughly 19 to 38.

The CDR3 covers 15 residues. CDR1 SGDLS and CDR2 YYNGEE come from the germline V gene. Between the trimmed V and J ends, which lost 4 bases and 0 bases, there was a span of 12 bases. Patients returned positive PCR results between March and December 2020, earlier than US Alpha, Beta and Delta variants. This clonotype originated in a human donor who had recovered from COVID-19. The sample here was CD4+ T cells from blood, taken before SARS-CoV-2 vaccination. The V and J genes are TRBV9 and TRBJ2-3, with D possibly TRBD2 on 5 matching bases. The CDR3 DNA reads TGTGCCAGCAGCCCCTTAGCGCTTAGCACAGATACGCAGTATTTT. It specifies CASSPLALSTDTQYF.